The clone carrying this TCR beta chain was observed once. Original processing notes: Amplification with reference gene primers provided the estimates of nucleated cell counts. Some clones are missing from TCRdb's copy, which holds only in-frame ones; the method was immunoSEQ multiplex PCR. D and trimming come from the DNA, and the V and J calls and clone size come from that table. The profile shows 150,000 to 200,000 clones, approximately 87% of them singletons. In germline, CDR1 is KGHDR, CDR2 SFDVKD. Trimming took 3 bases from V and 7 from J, leaving 13 bases between them. The CDR3 sequence is 14 residues long. This specimen comes from a study of blood T cell repertoires in COVID-19. The wider study: COVID-19 samples from acute and convalescent phases originated in the United States, Italy and Spain. T cells, B-cell-depleted T cells, or PBMCs provided the cDNA or gDNA that served as material.

Sequences were obtained from peripheral blood. The V and J genes are TRBV24-1 and TRBJ2-3; maybe TRBD2 (7 bases). This receptor was identified in a woman aged 18-29 years who had recovered from COVID-19. CDR3 nucleotide sequence: TGTGCCACCAGTGATCCTGGGGGGGCAAATACGCAGTATTTT. The encoded protein is CATSDPGGANTQYF.